This TCR beta chain originates from a study of T cell repertoires in cytomegalovirus infection. Overall study context: Both a matching HLA type and CMV infection were indicated by public TCR beta signatures.

Points from the study as a whole: HLA-C-restricted CMV clonotypes gave the most frequent clonotype in two of eight donors. The study identified carriers of CMV plus the relevant HLA from cumulative public TCR beta family frequency.

About this clonotype itself: The antigen remains unidentified.

TCRdb reanalysed the reads using MiXCR and keeps one entry per CDR3 protein. The sample consists of about 130,000 distinct CDR3 sequences, roughly a quarter of them appearing once. Per germline, CDR1 SGHTA and CDR2 FQGNSA. The CDR3 consists of 15 residues. V lost 5 bases and J 8 bases, leaving 19 bases between the germline ends. This clonotype originated in a human donor in good health (CMV status not recorded). Some clones in this sample may be carry-over from other donors' samples. Sequenced: PBMCs, sequenced either directly or after in vitro stimulation (not recorded which). The V and J genes are TRBV7-2 and TRBJ2-1; tentatively, D is TRBD1 (5 bases). CDR3: CASSLFLGTGYEQFF. The DNA for the CDR3 is TGTGCCAGCAGCCTGTTCTTGGGAACAGGCTATGAGCAGTTCTTC.